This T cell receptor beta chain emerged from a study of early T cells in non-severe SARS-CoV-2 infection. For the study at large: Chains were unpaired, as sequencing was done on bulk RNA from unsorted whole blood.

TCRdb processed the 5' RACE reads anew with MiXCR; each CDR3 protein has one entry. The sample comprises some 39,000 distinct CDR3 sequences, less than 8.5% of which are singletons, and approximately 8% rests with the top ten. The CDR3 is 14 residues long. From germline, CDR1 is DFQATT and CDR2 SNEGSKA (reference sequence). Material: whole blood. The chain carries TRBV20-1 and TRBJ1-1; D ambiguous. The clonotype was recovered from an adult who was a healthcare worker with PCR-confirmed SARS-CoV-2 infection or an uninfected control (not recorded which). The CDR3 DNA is TGCTCTGCACTAGACCGGAAAACAAGCACTGAAGCTTTCTTT. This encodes CSALDRKTSTEAFF.